This T cell receptor (beta chain) was recovered during a study of blood T cell repertoires in COVID-19. Study at large: The study drew acute and convalescent COVID-19 samples from the United States, Italy and Spain. Sources were T cells, B-cell-depleted T cells, or PBMCs; the material itself was cDNA or gDNA.

V was pared by 3 bases and J by 0 bases, with 9 bases between. CDR3 length: 15 residues. From germline, CDR1 is LNHDA and CDR2 SQIVND (reference sequence). Study processing details: Counts of nucleated cells, estimated from reference gene primer amplification, were obtained. TCRdb's copy holds only in-frame clones and misses some; the assay was immunoSEQ multiplex PCR. V and J calls and clone size are as listed in that table; D and trimming were resolved from the DNA. The sample includes 250,000 or so clones, more than 75% of them seen just once. The sequence derives from a woman aged 70-85 years with active or convalescent COVID-19. The chain is built from TRBV19 and TRBJ2-4; D not certain. Sequencing was done on a sample of peripheral blood. This CDR3 is CASSINNLAKNIQYF. CDR3 in DNA: TGTGCCAGTAGTATCAATAACTTAGCCAAAAACATTCAGTACTTC.